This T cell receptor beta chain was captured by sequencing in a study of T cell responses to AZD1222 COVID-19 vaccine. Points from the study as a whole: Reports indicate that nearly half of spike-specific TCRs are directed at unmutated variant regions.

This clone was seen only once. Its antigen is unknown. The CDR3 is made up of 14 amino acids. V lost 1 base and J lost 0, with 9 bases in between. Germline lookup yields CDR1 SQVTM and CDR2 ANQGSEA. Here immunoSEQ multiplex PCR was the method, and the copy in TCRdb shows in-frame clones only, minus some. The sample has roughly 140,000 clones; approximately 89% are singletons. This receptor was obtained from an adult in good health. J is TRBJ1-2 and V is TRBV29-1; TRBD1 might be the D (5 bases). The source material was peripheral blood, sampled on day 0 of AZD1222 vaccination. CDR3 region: CSVEGDRPNYGYTF. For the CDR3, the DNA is TGCAGCGTTGAAGGCGACAGACCTAACTATGGCTACACCTTC.